The 28 T cell receptor beta chains below were found in one sample sequenced in a study of OX40 agonist ivuxolimab in advanced cancers. Sequenced by immunoSEQ multiplex PCR; TCRdb stores in-frame clones only, minus some. The sample includes 20,000 to 25,000 clones, roughly 84% of them seen just once. The sequenced sample was CD4+ or CD8+ T cells sorted from blood, obtained in a trial of the OX40 agonist ivuxolimab. All receptors derive from an adult with an advanced solid tumor such as melanoma, head and neck, liver or kidney cancer.

The gene calls are TRBV7-9 and TRBJ2-3; possibly TRBD2 for D (7 bases). The CDR3 contains 14 residues. Germline CDR1 SEHNR, CDR2 FQNEAQ (reference sequence). The V end was cut by 7 bases, the J end by 6 bases, with 17 bases between. CDR3 amino acids: CASTLDGGRDTQYF. The CDR3 bases are TGTGCCAGCACCCTAGACGGGGGGCGGGATACGCAGTATTTT. The full variable domain, in which reference TRBV7-9 and TRBJ2-3 provide the parts outside the CDR3, is DTGVSQNPRHKITKRGQNVTFRCDPISEHNRLYWYRQTLGQGPEFLTYFQNEAQLEKSRLLSDRFSAERPKGSFSTLEIQRTEQGDSAMYLCASTLDGGRDTQYFGPGTRLTVL.

The DNA for the CDR3 is TGTGCCAGTAGTATAGGACAGGGGGCCAGCAATCAGCCCCAGCATTTT. Amino acids: CASSIGQGASNQPQHF. V is TRBV19 and J is TRBJ1-5, with TRBD1 matching over 10 bases. The V and J ends lost 1 base and 1 base, in that order; junction bases with no gene match: 1. The germline gives CDR1 LNHDA, CDR2 SQIVND (reference sequence). The length of the CDR3 is 16 residues.

The gene calls are TRBV2 and TRBJ2-5; D is uncertain. The CDR3 covers 12 residues. The germline V gene has CDR1 SNHLY and CDR2 FYNNEI. V gave up 6 bases and J gave up 1 base, with 6 bases separating them. The CDR3 region is CASRFPQETQYF. CDR3 DNA: TGTGCCAGCAGATTTCCCCAAGAGACCCAGTACTTC. Filled out from reference TRBV2 and TRBJ2-5, the complete variable domain reads EPEVTQTPSHQVTQMGQEVILRCVPISNHLYFYWYRQILGQKVEFLVSFYNNEISEKSEIFDDQFSVERPDGSNFTLKIRSTKLEDSAMYFCASRFPQETQYFGPGTRLLVL.

In this sample, this clone turned up once. This chain links TRBV21-1 with TRBJ2-2; the D segment call TRBD2 is taken from the table without a DNA check. TRBV21-1 has pseudogene status. This CDR3 contains 16 residues. In DNA, the CDR3 is TGTGCCAGCAGCTTGGAAGCGGGAGTGAGCACCGGGGAGCTGTTTTTT. Its protein product is CASSLEAGVSTGELFF.

The CDR3 DNA sequence: TGTGCCAGCAGTGAACGACAGGACCTTCATGGCTACACCTTC. Residues: CASSERQDLHGYTF. The gene calls are TRBV6-5 and TRBJ1-2; TRBD1 might be the D (6 bases). Trimming stripped 5 bases from V and 6 bases from J, with 16 bases between. Per germline, CDR1 MNHEY and CDR2 SVGAGI. This CDR3 comprises 14 residues.

The CDR3 sequence: CASSPLVGEQFF. As DNA, the CDR3 is TGTGCCAGCAGTCCACTAGTGGGTGAGCAGTTCTTC. The J gene is TRBJ2-1, the V gene TRBV28, with TRBD2 as a possible D gene (5 bases). Germline V CDR1 and CDR2: MDHEN, SYDVKM. V was pared by 5 bases and J by 9 bases, with 11 bases between. The CDR3 is 12 residues long. The variable domain in full, completed from reference TRBV28 and TRBJ2-1, reads DVKVTQSSRYLVKRTGEKVFLECVQDMDHENMFWYRQDPGLGLRLIYFSYDVKMKEKGDIPEGYSVSREKKERFSLILESASTNQTSMYLCASSPLVGEQFFGPGTRLTVL.

The chain has TRBV6-1 and TRBJ2-1, with D unclear. CDR3 size: 16 residues. V lost 4 bases and J 2 bases, leaving 15 bases between the germline ends. Germline V lookup: CDR1 MNHNS, CDR2 SASEGT. The CDR3 nucleotides are TGTGCCAGCAGTGCACCGGAACCTGGGGCCTACAATGAGCAGTTCTTC. Translating it yields CASSAPEPGAYNEQFF.

This chain joins TRBV19 and TRBJ1-2; D remains ambiguous. CDR3 length equals 12 residues. CDR1 and CDR2 from the germline V gene are LNHDA and SQIVND (reference sequence). Trimming stripped 4 bases from V and 2 bases from J, with 5 bases between. The CDR3 spells CASSKSNYGYTF. The CDR3 DNA sequence: TGTGCCAGTAGTAAGTCAAACTATGGCTACACCTTC.

The chain combines TRBV27 with TRBJ2-2; 7 bases match TRBD2. The germline V gene has CDR1 MNHEY and CDR2 SMNVEV (reference sequence). The CDR3 length is 14 residues. V was clipped by 7 bases and J by 4 bases; unmatched bases: 6. CDR3 DNA: TGTGCCAGCAAACGGGAGGTTGGCACCGGGGAGCTGTTTTTT. Translating gives CASKREVGTGELFF.

V gene TRBV5-1 combines with J gene TRBJ1-4, with a weak D call TRBD1 (6 bases). Trimming stripped 4 bases from V and 6 bases from J, with 13 bases between. The CDR3 length is 14 residues. Germline loops: CDR1 SGHRS, CDR2 YFSETQ. This CDR3 is CASSTGGGDEKLFF. The CDR3 nucleotides are TGCGCCAGCAGCACGGGAGGGGGGGATGAAAAACTGTTTTTT.

V and J are TRBV6-5 and TRBJ2-1, with D uncertain. The germline V gene has CDR1 MNHEY and CDR2 SVGAGI. This CDR3 has 12 residues. V was trimmed by 7 bases and J by 3 bases, leaving 7 bases between them. DNA of the CDR3: TGTGCCAGCATGAGACACTACAATGAGCAGTTCTTC. Its translation is CASMRHYNEQFF.

The rearrangement joins TRBV6-5 to TRBJ2-3, with 9 bases aligning to TRBD2. The trim removed 5 bases at V and 3 bases at J, leaving 3 bases unmatched. The CDR3 totals 14 residues. From germline, CDR1 is MNHEY and CDR2 SVGAGI. CDR3 nucleotides: TGTGCCAGCAGTCGACTAGCGGAAACAGATACGCAGTATTTT. Translation: CASSRLAETDTQYF.

CDR3 in DNA: TGTGCCAGCTTTTCATGCAATAAGTCACAAAGTCGGGCCAACGTCCTGACTTTC. Translating it yields CASFSCNKSQSRANVLTF. The V call is TRBV5-3, the J call TRBJ2-6; D uncertain. TRBV5-3 is given ORF status, its function remaining uncertain. The CDR3 totals 18 residues. Between the trimmed V and J ends, which lost 8 bases and 5 bases, there was a span of 26 bases.

The chain is built from TRBV27 and TRBJ2-2; D uncertain. V gave up 6 bases and J gave up 0 bases, with 5 bases separating them. Germline values: CDR1 MNHEY, CDR2 SMNVEV (reference sequence). The CDR3 length is 13 residues. Written as DNA, the CDR3 is TGTGCCAGCAGCGGCACGAACACCGGGGAGCTGTTTTTT. It specifies CASSGTNTGELFF.

The V call is TRBV2, the J call TRBJ2-5; TRBD1 or TRBD2 may be the D gene (5 bases each). This CDR3 spans 13 amino acids. Trimming pared 6 bases from V and 5 bases from J, leaving 13 bases between. Germline V gives CDR1 SNHLY, CDR2 FYNNEI. CDR3 DNA sequence: TGTGCCAGCAGCAGGGAGCCCAAGGAGACCCAGTACTTC. The encoded protein is CASSREPKETQYF.

This clone was detected a few times. The chain links TRBV10-3 to TRBJ2-7; D may be TRBD2 (5 bases). CDR3 length: 13 residues. Germline CDR1 reads ENHRY; CDR2 reads SYGVKD. Trimming took 7 bases from V and 6 from J, leaving 16 bases between them. The CDR3 sequence: CAIKRAGTGEQYF. The CDR3 nucleotides are TGTGCCATCAAGAGGGCCGGTACCGGCGAGCAGTACTTC.

The chain joins TRBV19 to TRBJ1-1; 7 bases match TRBD1. This CDR3 is 14 amino acids long. Per the germline V gene, CDR1 is LNHDA and CDR2 is SQIVND (reference sequence). V dropped 5 bases and J dropped 4; count of bases not matched to a gene: 7. DNA for the CDR3: TGTGCCAGTAGTCCCGGACAGGTTGGCACTGAAGCTTTCTTT. As protein: CASSPGQVGTEAFF.

The rearrangement joins TRBV19 to TRBJ1-1; TRBD1 agrees at 7 bases. J was trimmed by 6 bases and V by 3 bases; bases with no gene match: 7. This CDR3 has 14 amino acids. Germline CDR1 reads LNHDA; CDR2 reads SQIVND (reference sequence). CDR3 sequence: CASSMAGGLSEAFF. In DNA, the CDR3 is TGTGCCAGTAGTATGGCAGGGGGACTGTCTGAAGCTTTCTTT.

Written as DNA, the CDR3 is TGCGCCAGCAGCTTATTCGGGGGGGACCTTAGAGAGACCCAGTACTTC. Translating it yields CASSLFGGDLRETQYF. The V gene is TRBV5-1, the J gene TRBJ2-5; 8 bases line up with TRBD2. CDR1 SGHRS and CDR2 YFSETQ come from the germline V gene. The length of the CDR3 is 16 residues. The V segment lost 2 bases and the J segment 4 bases; nucleotides outside the gene matches: 10.

This clone occurred a few times. The rearrangement uses TRBV6-5 and TRBJ2-7, with D possibly matching TRBD2 (6 bases). The CDR3 is 13 residues long. The germline CDR1 and CDR2 sequences are MNHEY and SVGAGI. V lost 4 bases and J 5 bases, leaving 12 bases between the germline ends. DNA of the CDR3: TGTGCCAGCAGTTTAGGGACTCAACACGAGCAGTACTTC. Translation gives CASSLGTQHEQYF.

This clone was observed once. The CDR3 DNA reads as TGTGCCAGCAGCTTTCCCGGGACTGCTGAAGCTTTCTTT. Amino acids: CASSFPGTAEAFF. This chain uses TRBV5-4 with TRBJ1-1; possibly TRBD1 for D (5 bases). V shed 2 bases and J shed 6 bases, with 11 bases lying between them. Germline CDR1 reads SGHNT; CDR2 reads YYREEE (reference sequence). CDR3 size: 13 residues.

V is TRBV6-7 and J is TRBJ2-1; 7 bases line up with TRBD1. TRBV6-7 counts as an open reading frame of uncertain function. The CDR3 spans 13 residues. Unmatched junction bases numbered 4, after V lost 6 bases and J lost 5 bases. CDR3 sequence reads: CASRLGQDNEQFF. The CDR3, as DNA: TGTGCCAGCAGACTAGGACAGGACAATGAGCAGTTCTTC.

V gene TRBV2 combines with J gene TRBJ1-5, with a weak D call TRBD1 (5 bases). CDR3 length equals 13 residues. With 8 bases removed from V and 3 bases from J, the gap between germline ends came to 11 bases. The germline V gene encodes CDR1 SNHLY and CDR2 FYNNEI. CDR3 nucleotide sequence: TGTGCCAGCGGGCAGGACAACAATCAGCCCCAGCATTTT. Protein product: CASGQDNNQPQHF.

The chain combines TRBV28 with TRBJ1-1; D may be TRBD1 (6 bases). CDR3 size: 14 residues. Trimming took off 5 bases at V and 6 bases at J, with 16 bases between the two ends. CDR1 MDHEN and CDR2 SYDVKM come from the germline V gene. The DNA for the CDR3 is TGTGCCAGCAGTCCCCGGGGGGCACCCGCTGAAGCTTTCTTT. As protein: CASSPRGAPAEAFF. The complete variable domain, with remaining parts taken from reference TRBV28 and TRBJ1-1, reads DVKVTQSSRYLVKRTGEKVFLECVQDMDHENMFWYRQDPGLGLRLIYFSYDVKMKEKGDIPEGYSVSREKKERFSLILESASTNQTSMYLCASSPRGAPAEAFFGQGTRLTVV.

This sequence joins TRBV18 and TRBJ1-4; D is unclear. The V end lost 5 bases, the J end lost 4 bases, and 17 bases lay between the germline ends. The CDR3 runs 16 residues. Germline V gene data show CDR1 as KGHSH and CDR2 as LQKENI. The CDR3 loop reads CASSVDQGRYNEKLFF. DNA for the CDR3: TGTGCCAGCTCAGTGGACCAAGGGCGGTATAATGAAAAACTGTTTTTT.

This clone came up a few times. The chain is built from TRBV7-3 and TRBJ2-1; TRBD1 aligns across 9 bases. The CDR3 is 13 residues long. The junction had 6 bases not matched to a gene; V was cut back by 6 bases and J by 9 bases. Germline V lookup: CDR1 SGHTA, CDR2 FQGTGA. The chain's CDR3 is CASSNRGRGEQFF. CDR3 nucleotide sequence: TGTGCCAGCAGTAACAGGGGGCGCGGTGAGCAGTTCTTC.

The chain recombines TRBV5-4 with TRBJ1-2; TRBD1 aligns across 12 bases. The V segment lost 4 bases and the J segment 4 bases; nucleotides outside the gene matches: 8. The CDR3 covers 16 residues. The germline CDR1 and CDR2 sequences are SGHNT and YYREEE (reference sequence). The CDR3 spells CASSPWDRGQGYGYTF. In DNA form, the CDR3 reads TGTGCCAGCAGCCCATGGGACAGGGGGCAAGGCTATGGCTACACCTTC. The variable domain in full, completed from reference TRBV5-4 and TRBJ1-2, reads ETGVTQSPTHLIKTRGQQVTLRCSSQSGHNTVSWYQQALGQGPQFIFQYYREEENGRGNFPPRFSGLQFPNYSSELNVNALELDDSALYLCASSPWDRGQGYGYTFGSGTRLTVV.

This chain connects TRBV28 to TRBJ1-6; tentatively, D is TRBD1 (5 bases). This CDR3 has 17 amino acids. Trimming shortened V by 1 base and J by 5 bases, and 15 bases separated the two germline ends. Germline V CDR1 and CDR2: MDHEN, SYDVKM. The CDR3 region has the DNA TGTGCCAGCAGTTTATTAACCCCACAGGACAATAATTCACCCCTCCACTTT. This sequence encodes CASSLLTPQDNNSPLHF.